These T cell receptor beta chains were read from a single sample in a study of cytomegalovirus exposure and HLA in healthy donors. Sequenced by immunoSEQ multiplex PCR; TCRdb stores in-frame clones only, minus some. The sample records about 140,000 clones, 80% being singletons. Sequenced input: PBMCs. All receptors derive from a woman between 40 and 55 years old in good health and CMV-seronegative. Each CDR3 is given with its conserved first and last residue. A D gene is named only where the DNA matches it firmly. The size entry is marked missing in some rows and otherwise reads once, few, many or a size class.

abundance,j_gene,v_gene,d_gene,CDR3nt,CDR3aa
few,TRBJ1-1,TRBV2,TRBD1,TGTGCCAGCTTTGAGACAGGGATTTGGGGAGCTTTCTTT,CASFETGIWGAFF
NA,TRBJ2-7,TRBV6-5,TRBD1,TGTGCCAGCGGGGGGGGGACAGGGGGCTACGAGCAGTACTTC,CASGGGTGGYEQYF
NA,TRBJ2-3,TRBV6-1,TRBD2,TGTGCCAGCAGGCTACCAGGACTAGCAGCAGATACGCAGTATTTT,CASRLPGLAADTQYF
NA,TRBJ2-1,TRBV15,NA,TGTGCCACCAGCAGGGAGACCAGACCGGGGGACAATGAGCAGTTCTTC,CATSRETRPGDNEQFF
NA,TRBJ2-7,TRBV18,TRBD1,TGTGCCAGCTCACCACCGACAGGGAAAGTCCACGAGCAGTACTTC,CASSPPTGKVHEQYF
NA,TRBJ2-1,TRBV12-5,TRBD2,TGTGCTAGTGGTTTGGGACTAGCGGGAGGCCCCTGTACGTTCTTC,CASGLGLAGGPCTFF
few,TRBJ1-5,TRBV7-2,NA,TGTGCCAGCAGCTCCCTGTACGGGAATCAGCCCCAGCATTTT,CASSSLYGNQPQHF
once,TRBJ1-4,TRBV7-2,NA,TGTGCCAGCAGCTTCTGGGGAGAGGGTACTAACGAAAAACTGTTTTTT,CASSFWGEGTNEKLFF
few,TRBJ1-2,TRBV10-3,NA,TGTGCCATCAGTGAGTCGACGAGGACTCCCTACGGCTACACCTTC,CAISESTRTPYGYTF
NA,TRBJ2-7,TRBV5-6,TRBD2,TGTGCCAGCAGCGAGGGACTAGTTGGGAACGAGCAGTACTTC,CASSEGLVGNEQYF
NA,TRBJ2-7,TRBV28,NA,TGTGCCAGCAGTTTTGGGGGGTCGGTGACCTACGAGCAGTACTTC,CASSFGGSVTYEQYF
NA,TRBJ1-1,TRBV9,NA,TGTGCCAGCAGCGTAGTTCCCAGCGATGAAGCTTTCTTT,CASSVVPSDEAFF
once,TRBJ2-7,TRBV7-6,NA,TGTGCCAGCAGCCCTAGCACTCATTACGAGCAGTACTTC,CASSPSTHYEQYF
NA,TRBJ1-2,TRBV4-3,TRBD1,TGCGCCAGCAGCCAGGGACTACAGGGGGCGGGCGGCTACACCTTC,CASSQGLQGAGGYTF
NA,TRBJ2-4,TRBV19,TRBD1,TGTGCCAGTGCACCGACAGGGGGCAAAAACATTCAGTACTTC,CASAPTGGKNIQYF
NA,TRBJ2-7,TRBV21-1,NA,TGTGCCAGCAGCAACCAGGGACAGGGGAGTTACGAGCAGTACTTC,CASSNQGQGSYEQYF